The rows below give T cell receptor beta chains drawn from one sample of a study of T cells in tuberculosis. Libraries were prepared by immunoSEQ multiplex PCR; TCRdb keeps only in-frame clonotypes and omits some of them. Of 20,000 to 25,000 clones in the sample, about 85% were seen once. The material sequenced was PBMCs, taken at tuberculosis diagnosis. These receptors were taken from an adult with tuberculosis. CDR3s include the opening cysteine and the closing phenylalanine or tryptophan. The D gene is left open where the match is weak. Rows may omit the clone size; those that give it use once, few, many or a size class.

J,D,V,size,CDR3,DNA
TRBJ1-2,.,TRBV5-1,.,CASSLVQNYGYTF,TGCGCCAGCAGCTTGGTACAGAACTATGGCTACACCTTC
TRBJ2-7,TRBD1,TRBV30,.,CAWSAQGAYEQYF,TGTGCCTGGAGTGCACAGGGGGCCTACGAGCAGTACTTC
TRBJ2-3,TRBD2,TRBV7-2,.,CASSLWTSGGASTDTQYF,TGTGCCAGCAGCCTCTGGACTAGCGGGGGGGCGAGCACAGATACGCAGTATTTT
TRBJ1-2,TRBD1,TRBV2,.,CASSSETVRGGGYTF,TGTGCCAGCAGCTCCGAGACCGTTCGAGGGGGCGGCTACACCTTC
TRBJ1-1,.,TRBV6-1,.,CASLRVTEAFF,TGTGCCAGCCTGAGGGTCACTGAAGCTTTCTTT
TRBJ2-7,TRBD2,TRBV14,.,CASSPGTSGRLSYEQYF,TGTGCCAGCAGCCCGGGGACTAGCGGGAGGCTCTCCTACGAGCAGTACTTC
TRBJ2-4,TRBD2,TRBV9,.,CASSVEPDRWGLAELAKNIQYF,TGTGCCAGCAGCGTAGAACCCGACCGTTGGGGACTAGCGGAACTAGCCAAAAACATTCAGTACTTC
TRBJ1-1,TRBD1,TRBV6-1,.,CASSRGHAEAFF,TGTGCCAGCAGTAGGGGGCACGCTGAAGCTTTCTTT
TRBJ2-5,.,TRBV5-1,.,CASSLNPAPQETQYF,TGCGCCAGCAGCTTGAACCCCGCGCCGCAAGAGACCCAGTACTTC
TRBJ2-7,.,TRBV14,.,CASSQAGFGEQYF,TGTGCCAGCAGCCAAGCAGGTTTCGGCGAGCAGTACTTC
TRBJ2-2,TRBD1,TRBV19,.,CASSRDRGLSTGELFF,TGTGCCAGTAGTCGCGACAGGGGGCTTTCAACCGGGGAGCTGTTTTTT
TRBJ2-3,TRBD2,TRBV30,.,CAFQPGLAEITDTQYF,TGTGCCTTCCAACCCGGACTAGCGGAGATCACAGATACGCAGTATTTT
TRBJ2-7,TRBD2,TRBV28,.,CASTFWGGHEQYF,TGTGCCAGCACCTTTTGGGGGGGACACGAGCAGTACTTC
TRBJ2-1,.,TRBV19,.,CASGRGRNEQFF,TGTGCCAGTGGCAGGGGCAGGAATGAGCAGTTCTTC
TRBJ1-1,.,TRBV29-1,once,CSVEGGNTEAFF,TGCAGCGTTGAAGGGGGCAACACTGAAGCTTTCTTT
TRBJ2-7,.,TRBV5-1,.,CASSLGGSQSYEQYF,TGCGCCAGCAGCTTGGGTGGGAGTCAGTCCTACGAGCAGTACTTC
TRBJ1-2,TRBD1,TRBV27,.,CASRTRAGGITNYGYTF,TGTGCCAGCAGAACCCGGGCAGGGGGGATAACTAACTATGGCTACACCTTC
TRBJ1-1,.,TRBV30,few,CAWSAQGRTEAFF,TGTGCCTGGAGTGCTCAGGGAAGGACTGAAGCTTTCTTT